The clone carrying this TCR beta chain appeared once. Its antigen remains unidentified. This table comes from immunoSEQ multiplex PCR, and its TCRdb copy is limited to in-frame clones, with some not included. The sample lists about 170,000 clones; around 92% were seen once. Germline V lookup: CDR1 SGHDT, CDR2 YYEEEE. This CDR3 has 17 amino acids. J lost 0 bases, V lost 3 bases, and 4 bases had no gene match. The data derive from a study of cytomegalovirus exposure and HLA in healthy donors. Findings and limits, study-wide: Listed as cytomegalovirus-associated were 150 to 200 TCR beta chains.

The receptor was isolated from a man aged 18 to 30 in good health and CMV-seropositive. The chain has TRBV5-6 and TRBJ2-2; 11 nucleotides line up with TRBD2. Sequenced input: PBMCs. As DNA, the CDR3 is TGTGCCAGCAGCTACGGGACTAGCGGAACGAACACCGGGGAGCTGTTTTTT. This codes for CASSYGTSGTNTGELFF.